This record concerns one T cell receptor beta chain sequence. Its target is not known. The data are from a study of cytomegalovirus exposure and HLA in healthy donors. Germline-derived CDR1 and CDR2 are WNHNN and SYGVQD (reference sequence). This CDR3 contains 15 residues. The V gene lost 0 bases and the J gene lost 2 bases, with 9 bases spanning the gap. PCR employed 60 Vbeta and 13 Jbeta primers. The table came from immunoSEQ multiplex PCR; TCRdb's copy has only in-frame clones and leaves some out. The table shows 130,000 to 150,000 clones, with roughly 76% occurring only once. General study results and limits: Some TCR beta chains (over 150 of them) were listed as cytomegalovirus-associated.

The sequencing input was PBMCs. The clonotype comes from a human donor in good health. V gene TRBV10-1 combines with J gene TRBJ2-3; maybe TRBD2 (5 bases). The CDR3 DNA reads as TGCGCCAGCAGTGAGTCGCTAGCCAACACAGATACGCAGTATTTT. It encodes CASSESLANTDTQYF.